This T cell receptor (beta chain) was retrieved from a study of Tregs in tolerant kidney transplant recipients. The study's findings and limits: Tolerant patients' donor-specific Tregs expanded beyond overall Tregs, suggesting antigen-driven growth. Biological reproducibility was not directly addressed, but technical replication error appeared minimal.

Germline trimming cut 7 bases from V and 6 bases from J; bases unmatched to any gene: 5. Germline CDR1 and CDR2: LNHDA and SQIVND (reference sequence). The CDR3 is 14 amino acids. Thawed PBMCs were FACS-sorted into unstimulated CD4+CD25+CD127- regulatory T cells, CD4+CD25- non-regulatory cells, CD4 and CD8 cells. An overnight rest at 37°C with about 220 IU/ml IL-2 preceded regulatory T cell sorting from thawed PBMCs. Generated by immunoSEQ multiplex PCR, the TCRdb table keeps only in-frame clones and is missing some. The sample carries around 78,000 clones, approximately 90% recorded once. This clone was seen a handful of times. The antigen is undetermined.

The chain employs TRBV19 and TRBJ1-5, with TRBD1 matching 11 bases. The sequence derives from a human donor who received a combined kidney and bone marrow transplant. The source material was Tregs from blood, sampled before the transplant. The CDR3 DNA sequence: TGTGCCAGTACCGGGACAGGGGGTGGTCAGCCCCAGCATTTT. Translation gives CASTGTGGGQPQHF. Full variable domain (rest looked up from reference TRBV19 and TRBJ1-5): DGGITQSPKYLFRKEGQNVTLSCEQNLNHDAMYWYRQDPGQGLRLIYYSQIVNDFQKGDIAEGYSVSREKKESFPLTVTSAQKNPTAFYLCASTGTGGGQPQHFGDGTRLSIL.